This T cell receptor beta chain was found in a study of cytomegalovirus exposure and HLA in healthy donors. Vbeta (60) and Jbeta (13) primers were used in the PCR. Produced via immunoSEQ multiplex PCR; TCRdb's table is partial and in-frame only. The sample yields approximately 180,000 clones, approximately 12% seen once. Sequenced sample: PBMCs. This receptor was taken from a man aged 45-65 years in good health and CMV-seropositive.

CDR3 residues: CASSYTADSNQPQHF. The CDR3 DNA reads TGTGCCAGTAGTTATACAGCCGATAGCAATCAGCCCCAGCATTTT. The genes are TRBV19 and TRBJ1-5; D is unresolved. V lost 5 bases and J lost 0, with 11 bases in between. Per germline, CDR1 LNHDA and CDR2 SQIVND (reference sequence). This CDR3 comprises 15 residues.